A single sample is the source of the 22 T cell receptor beta chains below, sequenced in a study of Graves' ophthalmopathy and Graves' hyperthyroidism. RNA transcripts were the source from which TCR beta CDR3 regions were amplified. An opening RT-PCR round employed HTBI primers and preceded a second-round multiplex PCR. TCRdb reanalysed the multiplex PCR reads using MiXCR and keeps one entry per CDR3 protein. Among a few hundred thousand distinct CDR3 sequences listed, about 17% were seen once. Sequenced sample: peripheral blood. The receptors were sampled from an adult woman with stable Graves' hyperthyroidism.

The chain carries TRBV20-1 and TRBJ2-2, with D perhaps matching TRBD1 or TRBD2 (6 bases each). The germline V and J ends were trimmed by 5 bases and 7 bases, with 11 bases remaining between them. Germline V gene lookup returns CDR1 DFQATT and CDR2 SNEGSKA (reference sequence). The CDR3 extends over 12 amino acids. The CDR3 reads CSAGRGGGELFF. Written as DNA, the CDR3 is TGCAGTGCTGGCAGGGGAGGCGGGGAGCTGTTTTTT.

This clonotype was seen at least ten times. This may come from a read error, since a much larger clone is one base off. The V and J genes are TRBV28 and TRBJ1-1, with no clear D. Trimming took off 8 bases at V and 1 base at J, with 17 bases between the two ends. This CDR3 contains 15 residues. Per the germline V gene, CDR1 is MDHEN and CDR2 is SYDVKM. CDR3 protein: CASLGRHQRNTEAFF. The CDR3 DNA reads TGTGCCAGCCTAGGGCGTCACCAACGGAACACTGAAGCTTTCTTT.

The table lists this clonotype with a count of one. One junction end does not reproduce the germline sequence, and a read error may be involved. The genes are TRBV5-5 and TRBJ2-1; the D gene is possibly TRBD2 (5 bases). Germline V gene sequence: CDR1 SGHKS, CDR2 YYEKEE (reference sequence). This CDR3 region has 14 residues. The CDR3 sequence: CASSFGGVYNERFF. CDR3 nucleotide sequence: TGTGCCAGCAGCTTCGGAGGCGTCTACAATGAGCGGTTCTTC.

At least ten counts were recorded for this clonotype. The J gene is TRBJ2-7, the V gene TRBV10-3; 9 bases are a match to TRBD1. Per the germline V gene, CDR1 is ENHRY and CDR2 is SYGVKD. CDR3 length equals 13 residues. The junction had 3 bases not matched to a gene; V was cut back by 6 bases and J by 3 bases. The CDR3 protein is CAIRRQGVYEQYF. The DNA for the CDR3 is TGTGCCATCAGACGACAGGGGGTCTACGAGCAGTACTTC.

This clonotype showed up many times. V and J are TRBV24-1 and TRBJ2-5; D unresolved. CDR3 length: 11 amino acids. The V end lost 6 bases, the J end lost 1 base, and 2 bases lay between the germline ends. Germline-derived CDR1 and CDR2 are KGHDR and SFDVKD. The CDR3 is CATSSQETQYF. CDR3 sequence (DNA): TGTGCCACCAGTTCCCAAGAGACCCAGTACTTC.

The V and J genes are TRBV18 and TRBJ1-1; D ambiguous. V shed 6 bases and J shed 0 bases, with 14 bases lying between them. The germline gives CDR1 KGHSH, CDR2 LQKENI. The CDR3 extends over 15 amino acids. CDR3 nucleotide sequence: TGTGCCAGCTCCACGCAACGGGAGATGAACACTGAAGCTTTCTTT. Protein: CASSTQREMNTEAFF.

This clonotype occurred many times. V is TRBV19 and J is TRBJ1-2; TRBD1 agrees at 9 bases. Germline V CDR1 and CDR2: LNHDA, SQIVND (reference sequence). The CDR3 sequence is 15 residues long. V lost 4 bases, J lost 4 bases, and 7 bases stayed unmatched. The CDR3 region is CASSTRQGDGYGYTF. Written as DNA, the CDR3 is TGTGCCAGTAGTACACGACAGGGGGACGGCTATGGCTACACCTTC.

This clonotype was counted many times. This chain links TRBV20-1 with TRBJ2-7, with 12 bases identical to TRBD2. Germline V gene data show CDR1 as DFQATT and CDR2 as SNEGSKA (reference sequence). After removal of 4 bases from V and 7 bases from J, the junction contained 8 bases not matched to a gene. The CDR3 length is 14 residues. CDR3 DNA sequence: TGCAGTGCTAAGAGTCTAGCGGGAGGGGGGGAGCAGTACTTC. This gives the protein CSAKSLAGGGEQYF.

This clonotype appeared many times. A much larger clonotype is one base distant, so this may be a read error. J is TRBJ1-2 and V is TRBV12-3 or TRBV12-4; TRBD1 aligns across 7 bases. The CDR3 extends over 13 amino acids. V lost 6 bases, J lost 4 bases, and 5 bases stayed unmatched. CDR3 amino acids: CASRQTGFYGYTF. The DNA of the CDR3 is TGTGCCAGCAGGCAGACAGGGTTCTATGGCTACACCTTC.

This clonotype was counted many times. V is TRBV27 and J is TRBJ2-7; the match to TRBD2 covers 14 bases. This CDR3 spans 15 amino acids. V trimming: 6 bases; J trimming: 2 bases; junction bases outside the gene matches: 3. Germline CDR1 reads MNHEY; CDR2 reads SMNVEV (reference sequence). The CDR3 DNA sequence: TGTGCCAGCAGAAAGACTAGCGGGAGGGCCTACGAGCAGTACTTC. This sequence encodes CASRKTSGRAYEQYF.

This clonotype has a count of ten or more. This rearrangement joins TRBV6-1 to TRBJ1-5; D uncertain. CDR3 length: 11 amino acids. With 3 bases removed from V and 6 bases from J, the gap between germline ends came to 3 bases. Germline V gives CDR1 MNHNS, CDR2 SASEGT. The CDR3 nucleotides read TGTGCCAGCAGTGACTTTCAGCCCCAGCATTTT. Residues: CASSDFQPQHF.

The sample holds many counts of this clonotype. V and J are TRBV12-3 or TRBV12-4 and TRBJ1-6; D gene ambiguous. CDR3 length equals 12 residues. V shed 6 bases and J shed 4 bases, with 4 bases lying between them. CDR3: CASSTYNSPLHF. The CDR3 coding sequence is TGTGCCAGCAGCACTTATAATTCACCCCTCCACTTT.

The chain uses TRBV11-1 and TRBJ1-1; TRBD1 matches 7 bases. CDR1 and CDR2 from the germline V gene are SGHAT and FQDESV (reference sequence). The CDR3 consists of 17 residues. Losses at the gene ends were 2 bases for V and 5 bases for J; bases not matched to a gene: 14. The chain's CDR3 is CASSLFRKGALGTEAFF. The CDR3 nucleotides are TGTGCCAGCAGCTTATTTCGTAAGGGGGCGTTAGGGACTGAAGCTTTCTTT. Full variable domain (rest looked up from reference TRBV11-1 and TRBJ1-1): EAEVAQSPRYKITEKSQAVAFWCDPISGHATLYWYRQILGQGPELLVQFQDESVVDDSQLPKDRFSAERLKGVDSTLKIQPAELGDSAMYLCASSLFRKGALGTEAFFGQGTRLTVV.

This clonotype was counted at least ten times. This chain uses TRBV4-1 with TRBJ1-6; no firm D call. Germline V lookup: CDR1 MGHRA, CDR2 YSYEKL. Trimming cost V 2 bases and J 10 bases, with 15 bases left between them. The CDR3 is 15 amino acids. CDR3 in amino acids: CASSQQLQSGSPLHF. The CDR3 bases are TGCGCCAGCAGCCAACAATTACAGTCCGGATCACCCCTCCACTTT.

This clonotype was picked up many times. The chain is built from TRBV20-1 and TRBJ1-2, with D possibly TRBD1 on 5 matching bases. CDR3 length: 14 amino acids. Between the trimmed V and J ends, which lost 1 base and 4 bases, there was a span of 13 bases. The germline V gene encodes CDR1 DFQATT and CDR2 SNEGSKA (reference sequence). The CDR3, as DNA: TGCAGTGCTAGAGTTGCGGGGGGGAGCTATGGCTACACCTTC. Amino acids: CSARVAGGSYGYTF.

At least ten counts were recorded for this clonotype. The rearrangement links TRBV27 to TRBJ2-2; D unclear. V dropped 2 bases and J dropped 4 bases, with 8 bases sitting between them. CDR1 and CDR2 (germline): MNHEY, SMNVEV (reference sequence). This CDR3 is built from 14 residues. This chain's CDR3 is CASSLLPATGELFF. DNA of the CDR3: TGTGCCAGCAGTTTACTACCTGCCACCGGGGAGCTGTTTTTT.

V and J are TRBV7-2 and TRBJ2-7, with 10 positions matching TRBD1. With 5 bases clipped from V and 5 bases from J, the junction kept 6 bases outside the gene matches. The germline CDR1 and CDR2 sequences are SGHTA and FQGNSA. The CDR3 runs 14 residues. The CDR3 spells CASSQDRGFHEQYF. In DNA, the CDR3 is TGTGCCAGCAGCCAGGACAGGGGGTTCCACGAGCAGTACTTC.

A note on this clonotype: This may stem from a read error, because a much larger clone lies one nucleotide away. V is TRBV4-3 and J is TRBJ2-5, with TRBD2 matching 7 bases. The CDR3 has 17 residues. Germline CDR1 LGHNA, CDR2 YSLEER. CDR3 protein: CASSPGAREGRGEIQYF. The CDR3 nucleotides are TGCGCCAGCAGCCCCGGCGCGAGGGAGGGCCGCGGGGAGATCCAGTACTTC.

This clonotype was counted ten times or more. The gene calls are TRBV7-2 and TRBJ1-2; D unclear. The germline V and J ends were trimmed by 5 bases and 2 bases, with 6 bases remaining between them. This CDR3 contains 12 residues. CDR1 is SGHTA and CDR2 is FQGNSA in the germline V gene. CDR3: CASSQANYGYTF. The CDR3 nucleotides are TGTGCCAGCAGCCAAGCAAACTATGGCTACACCTTC. The full variable domain, its missing parts supplied by reference TRBV7-2 and TRBJ1-2, is GAGVSQSPSNKVTEKGKDVELRCDPISGHTALYWYRQSLGQGLEFLIYFQGNSAPDKSGLPSDRFSAERTGGSVSTLTIQRTQQEDSAVYLCASSQANYGYTFGSGTRLTVV.

For this clonotype: This clone may be a read error of a much larger clone one base away. The CDR3 region is CASGRTGGSNQPQHF. CDR3 nucleotides: TGTGCCAGCGGGAGGACGGGGGGCAGCAATCAGCCCCAGCATTTT. This chain links TRBV2 with TRBJ1-5; a weak D match, TRBD1 (6 bases). V gave up 8 bases and J gave up 1 base, with 15 bases separating them. This CDR3 is 15 amino acids long. Germline lookup yields CDR1 SNHLY and CDR2 FYNNEI.

This clonotype was detected many times. A single base separates this from a much larger clone, so it may be a read error. J is TRBJ2-5 and V is TRBV28, with 9 bases matching TRBD2. Germline V gives CDR1 MDHEN, CDR2 SYDVKM. This CDR3 comprises 17 residues. The CDR3 protein is CASSLLRLAGLQEAQYF. The CDR3 DNA sequence: TGTGCCAGCAGTTTACTCCGGCTAGCGGGGCTACAAGAGGCCCAGTACTTC.

This clonotype was seen repeatedly, ten times or more. The rearrangement joins TRBV19 to TRBJ1-2; D perhaps matches TRBD1 (5 bases). Trimming took 9 bases from V and 3 from J, leaving 17 bases between them. Germline loops: CDR1 LNHDA, CDR2 SQIVND (reference sequence). This CDR3 is 14 amino acids long. The CDR3 sequence is CASVEIGAHYGYTF. The CDR3 DNA follows: TGTGCCAGCGTCGAAATCGGGGCGCACTATGGCTACACCTTC.